One sample yielded the 11 T cell receptor beta chains listed below, sequenced in a study of T cells in Graves' hyperthyroidism and ophthalmopathy. Template material for amplifying TCR beta CDR3 regions consisted of RNA transcripts. The primer set for the first-round RT-PCR of the TCR CDR3 was HTBI. TCRdb fed the multiplex PCR reads into MiXCR, producing one record per CDR3 protein. The sample lists 600,000 to 650,000 distinct CDR3 sequences, 16% occurring once. Material for sequencing was blood. The receptor source for this set is a woman in her 30s with Graves' hyperthyroidism.

The chain employs TRBV7-2 and TRBJ2-3, with a possible D match to TRBD2 (6 bases). Germline CDR1 and CDR2: SGHTA and FQGNSA. Trimming stripped 6 bases from V and 1 base from J, with 14 bases between. The CDR3 totals 15 residues. CDR3 DNA sequence: TGTGCCAGCAGTAGAACCAGGGAGGGCACAGATACGCAGTATTTT. Residues: CASSRTREGTDTQYF.

This clonotype was observed many times. V and J are TRBV3-1 and TRBJ2-1; 10 positions agree with TRBD2. The CDR3 runs 16 residues. Germline-derived CDR1 and CDR2 are LGHDT and YNNKEL (reference sequence). V was clipped by 3 bases and J by 3 bases; unmatched bases: 5. The CDR3 sequence: CASSHDRTSGYNEQFF. In nucleotides, the CDR3 is TGTGCCAGCAGCCATGACAGGACTAGCGGCTACAATGAGCAGTTCTTC.

The chain uses TRBV28 and TRBJ1-6, with D possibly being TRBD1 (5 bases). Germline lookup yields CDR1 MDHEN and CDR2 SYDVKM. CDR3 length: 15 residues. Between the trimmed V and J ends, which lost 5 bases and 4 bases, there was a span of 12 bases. Written as DNA, the CDR3 is TGTGCCAGCAGTCAAGGGACGGATTATAATTCACCCCTCCACTTT. Protein sequence: CASSQGTDYNSPLHF.

In regard to this clonotype: A much larger clone is a single base away; this may be a read error. The CDR3 does not close with the conserved phenylalanine or tryptophan, likely indicating a read error. The CDR3 DNA reads as TGCAGCGTGCGGCAGGGGGCGATAGATACGCAGTATTCT. Residues: CSVRQGAIDTQYS. J is TRBJ2-3 and V is TRBV29-1; 8 nucleotides agree with TRBD1. The V segment lost 6 bases and the J segment 5 bases; nucleotides outside the gene matches: 7. Per the germline V gene, CDR1 is SQVTM and CDR2 is ANQGSEA. The CDR3 covers 13 residues.

The V and J genes are TRBV20-1 and TRBJ1-6, with 8 positions matching TRBD1. Looked up from germline, CDR1 is DFQATT and CDR2 is SNEGSKA (reference sequence). This CDR3 spans 14 amino acids. V was pared by 7 bases and J by 7 bases, with 9 bases of the junction left unmatched. Here the CDR3 DNA reads TGCAGTGTTTTACAGGGGGAAGGGAATTCACCCCTCCACTTT. This sequence encodes CSVLQGEGNSPLHF.

The gene calls are TRBV20-1 and TRBJ1-1; weak D call: TRBD1 (5 bases). Germline CDR1 is DFQATT and CDR2 is SNEGSKA (reference sequence). This CDR3 region has 14 residues. Trimming stripped 1 base from V and 4 bases from J, with 13 bases between. CDR3 DNA sequence: TGCAGTGCTAGAGGCGAGGGAGGGACCACTGAAGCTTTCTTT. This gives the protein CSARGEGGTTEAFF.

This clonotype has more than one count but fewer than ten. The genes are TRBV5-1 and TRBJ1-1, with 7 bases lining up with TRBD1. The CDR3 loop spans 15 amino acids. V was pared by 5 bases and J by 0 bases, with 7 bases of the junction left unmatched. Germline assignment: CDR1 SGHRS and CDR2 YFSETQ. Here the CDR3 DNA reads TGCGCCAGCAGACTCACGACAGGGCTGAACACTGAAGCTTTCTTT. Translating it yields CASRLTTGLNTEAFF.

This clonotype was seen only a few times. The rearrangement uses TRBV7-6 and TRBJ1-4; D is undetermined. V was cut by 8 bases and J by 3 bases, with 13 bases left in between. The germline gives CDR1 SGHVS, CDR2 FNYEAQ. The CDR3 is 14 amino acids. CDR3 bases: TGTGCCAGCGGCCAAACCGACGCTAATGAAAAACTGTTTTTT. Amino acids: CASGQTDANEKLFF. Full variable domain (remainder filled in from reference TRBV7-6 and TRBJ1-4): GAGVSQSPRYKVTKRGQDVALRCDPISGHVSLYWYRQALGQGPEFLTYFNYEAQQDKSGLPNDRFSAERPEGSISTLTIQRTEQRDSAMYRCASGQTDANEKLFFGSGTQLSVL.

The V call is TRBV19, the J call TRBJ1-5; D unclear. Germline V lookup: CDR1 LNHDA, CDR2 SQIVND (reference sequence). The CDR3 is made up of 17 amino acids. V was pared by 6 bases and J by 0 bases, with 18 bases between. The CDR3 loop reads CASRPAPGYYSNQPQHF. As DNA, the CDR3 is TGTGCCAGTAGACCCGCGCCGGGGTACTATAGCAATCAGCCCCAGCATTTT.

Ten or more counts support this clonotype. This chain joins TRBV5-1 and TRBJ2-7, with D perhaps matching TRBD2 (6 bases). Deletions cut 4 bases from V and 3 bases from J, with 14 bases between. The CDR3 totals 14 residues. Germline V CDR1 and CDR2: SGHRS, YFSETQ. The CDR3 DNA follows: TGCGCCAGCAGCGAATTAGCGGTCCACTACGAGCAGTACTTC. Its protein product is CASSELAVHYEQYF.

The chain employs TRBV29-1 and TRBJ2-5; possibly TRBD1 for D (5 bases). The V end lost 6 bases, the J end lost 2 bases, and 10 bases lay between the germline ends. The CDR3 spans 12 residues. Germline CDR1 reads SQVTM; CDR2 reads ANQGSEA. The CDR3 DNA sequence: TGCAGCGTCCAGGGTTTGCAAGAGACCCAGTACTTC. Its translation is CSVQGLQETQYF. Drawing the rest from reference TRBV29-1 and TRBJ2-5, the complete variable domain is SAVISQKPSRDICQRGTSLTIQCQVDSQVTMMFWYRQQPGQSLTLIATANQGSEATYESGFVIDKFPISRPNLTFSTLTVSNMSPEDSSIYLCSVQGLQETQYFGPGTRLLVL.